These 25 T cell receptor beta chains came from one sample sequenced in a study of monozygotic twins with inflammatory bowel disease. Each CDR3 protein gets one entry in TCRdb, which reprocessed the 5' RACE reads and gives no DNA. Its table lists more than 300,000 distinct CDR3 sequences. Sequencing was performed on blood. Receptor source: a human donor with ulcerative colitis or Crohn's disease, or a healthy co-twin of an affected twin (not recorded which).

The chain links TRBV20-1 to TRBJ1-5. CDR1 and CDR2 (germline): DFQATT, SNEGSKA (reference sequence). This CDR3 is 15 amino acids long. CDR3 residues: CSARGSERVGQPQHF.

The chain recombines TRBV7-9 with TRBJ1-2; TCRdb returns TRBD1, unconfirmable since there is no DNA. Germline V gene lookup returns CDR1 SEHNR and CDR2 FQNEAQ (reference sequence). The CDR3 spans 16 residues. CDR3 protein: CASSSSSTGGTIGYTF.

This rearrangement joins TRBV6-5 to TRBJ2-3; TCRdb proposes TRBD2, but this gene call is untestable without DNA. Looked up from germline, CDR1 is MNHEY and CDR2 is SVGAGI. This CDR3 has 17 amino acids. The CDR3 loop is CASSCKLAGGGTDTQYF.

This sequence joins TRBV28 and TRBJ2-7; the D call of TRBD1 rests on TCRdb alone, since no DNA is present to check it. CDR3 length: 15 amino acids. CDR1 MDHEN and CDR2 SYDVKM come from the germline V gene. CDR3 sequence reads: CASSFPGTGYNEQYF. Full variable domain (remainder filled in from reference TRBV28 and TRBJ2-7): DVKVTQSSRYLVKRTGEKVFLECVQDMDHENMFWYRQDPGLGLRLIYFSYDVKMKEKGDIPEGYSVSREKKERFSLILESASTNQTSMYLCASSFPGTGYNEQYFGPGTRLTVT.

The V and J genes are TRBV20-1 and TRBJ2-1; TCRdb reports TRBD1, a call that lacks DNA to check it against. This CDR3 has 12 residues. Germline V gene sequence: CDR1 DFQATT, CDR2 SNEGSKA (reference sequence). CDR3 residues: CSARATGAEQFF.

This chain uses TRBV5-1 with TRBJ2-3. CDR1 is SGHRS and CDR2 is YFSETQ in the germline V gene. The CDR3 extends over 14 amino acids. The CDR3: CASSLEPGTDTQYF.

The CDR3 reads CATSDHGPGRDTQYF. The rearrangement joins TRBV24-1 to TRBJ2-3; TCRdb's assignment of TRBD2 cannot be checked, as there is no DNA. Germline V gene data show CDR1 as KGHDR and CDR2 as SFDVKD. The CDR3 has 15 residues.

The CDR3 loop is CASRAQGAASISYTF. The V and J genes are TRBV12-3 or TRBV12-4 and TRBJ1-2; there is no DNA to check the TCRdb D call of TRBD1. This CDR3 spans 15 amino acids.

The chain uses TRBV28 and TRBJ2-3; TCRdb selects TRBD1, and the lack of DNA leaves this call unchecked. The CDR3 runs 16 residues. Looked up from germline, CDR1 is MDHEN and CDR2 is SYDVKM. The chain's CDR3 is CASRDLKGGGTDTQYF.

This chain connects TRBV7-2 to TRBJ1-2; the D gene TCRdb calls, TRBD1, cannot be checked with no DNA. CDR3 length: 14 amino acids. Per germline, CDR1 SGHTA and CDR2 FQGNSA. CDR3 region: CASSQTGVPYGYTF.

The V and J genes are TRBV20-1 and TRBJ1-5; lacking DNA, the TRBD1 call made by TCRdb goes unchecked. The CDR3 is made up of 16 amino acids. Germline V gives CDR1 DFQATT, CDR2 SNEGSKA (reference sequence). CDR3 sequence: CSARDFTGDSNQPQHF.

The V call is TRBV24-1, the J call TRBJ1-5; absent DNA, TCRdb's TRBD1 call cannot be checked. From germline, CDR1 is KGHDR and CDR2 SFDVKD. This CDR3 is 19 amino acids long. The CDR3 reads CATSDLMGTALYSNQPQHF.

The chain has TRBV7-2 and TRBJ1-2. The CDR3 sequence is 13 residues long. Per germline, CDR1 SGHTA and CDR2 FQGNSA. CDR3: CASSSYRAYGYTF. The full variable domain, with the rest looked up from reference TRBV7-2 and TRBJ1-2, is GAGVSQSPSNKVTEKGKDVELRCDPISGHTALYWYRQSLGQGLEFLIYFQGNSAPDKSGLPSDRFSAERTGGSVSTLTIQRTQQEDSAVYLCASSSYRAYGYTFGSGTRLTVV.

The rearrangement links TRBV12-3 or TRBV12-4 to TRBJ2-7. This CDR3 contains 14 residues. The CDR3 sequence is CASSLRGTYYEQYF.

The chain recombines TRBV6-1 with TRBJ2-2. This CDR3 is 15 amino acids long. Looked up from germline, CDR1 is MNHNS and CDR2 is SASEGT. The CDR3 sequence is CASIPPDQNTGELFF.

The J gene is TRBJ1-2, the V gene TRBV4-1; checking the TCRdb D call of TRBD1 is not possible without DNA. The CDR3 totals 16 residues. The germline V gene encodes CDR1 MGHRA and CDR2 YSYEKL. The CDR3 spells CASSREQGGLSYGYTF.

CDR3 amino acids: CASSLLGRGTEAFF. The chain uses TRBV7-2 and TRBJ1-1. The CDR3 runs to 14 residues. Germline V gene sequence: CDR1 SGHTA, CDR2 FQGNSA.

The chain links TRBV11-2 to TRBJ2-2; the D call of TRBD1 rests on TCRdb alone, since no DNA is present to check it. CDR1 SGHAT and CDR2 FQNNGV come from the germline V gene. The CDR3 runs to 18 residues. The CDR3 loop is CASSLKPSSGMNTGELFF.

V usage is TRBV9 and J usage is TRBJ2-3; TCRdb proposes TRBD1, but this gene call is untestable without DNA. The CDR3 runs to 12 residues. The V gene's germline CDR1 is SGDLS and CDR2 YYNGEE. The CDR3 loop is CASSPGQSTQYF.

V usage is TRBV27 and J usage is TRBJ1-1; TCRdb's assignment of TRBD1 cannot be checked, as there is no DNA. Germline V CDR1 and CDR2: MNHEY, SMNVEV (reference sequence). The CDR3 loop spans 14 amino acids. The CDR3 region is CASSLDDRAREAFF.

The genes are TRBV5-1 and TRBJ2-6; TCRdb lists TRBD1, though no DNA is available to test this call. The CDR3 is 16 residues long. Germline V gives CDR1 SGHRS, CDR2 YFSETQ. The CDR3 sequence is CASSLPGSSGANVLTF.

The chain combines TRBV9 with TRBJ2-2. The CDR3 spans 16 residues. Looked up from germline, CDR1 is SGDLS and CDR2 is YYNGEE. CDR3: CASSVIEGLNTGELFF.

This chain joins TRBV19 and TRBJ1-5; checking the TCRdb D call of TRBD1 is not possible without DNA. Germline CDR1 is LNHDA and CDR2 is SQIVND (reference sequence). This CDR3 is built from 14 residues. The CDR3 loop is CASSLRDLNQPQHF.

This CDR3 reads CASSVGAVSYNEQFF. The chain combines TRBV5-6 with TRBJ2-1; checking the TCRdb D call of TRBD2 is not possible without DNA. The germline V gene has CDR1 SGHDT and CDR2 YYEEEE. There are 15 residues in the CDR3.

The chain carries TRBV6-2 or TRBV6-3 and TRBJ2-1; TCRdb calls TRBD1, which cannot be checked without DNA. The CDR3 is 17 residues long. The germline CDR1 and CDR2 sequences are MNHEY and SVGEGT. Here the CDR3 reads CASYGTALNLHLNEQFF.